Shown below are 26 T cell receptor beta chains from a single sample sequenced in a study of human T cells and chemical hapten exposure. Time point specified: patch test 1, 2 weeks after DPC sensitization. The sample's treatment: therapeutic diphenylcyclopropenone sensitization with weekly scalp DPC. MiXCR, applied by TCRdb to the RACE reads, yields one record per CDR3 protein. The sample yields 75,000 to 100,000 distinct CDR3 sequences, roughly 12% seen once. Sample: whole blood, taken in connection with sensitization to the hapten diphenylcyclopropenone (DPC). All receptors come from a woman aged 60-75 years with alopecia areata. Some clones in this sample may be carry-over from other donors' samples.

This clonotype appeared a few times. V gene TRBV2 combines with J gene TRBJ1-6; TRBD1 might be the D (6 bases). The length of the CDR3 is 14 residues. Trimming pared 8 bases from V and 8 bases from J, leaving 16 bases between. CDR1 is SNHLY, CDR2 FYNNEI, per germline. The CDR3 region has the DNA TGTGCCAGCGGGAACAGGGTTCAGTATTCACCCCTCCACTTT. Translation: CASGNRVQYSPLHF.

In its sample, this clonotype was seen a few times. The chain links TRBV9 to TRBJ1-5; D ambiguous. The germline V gene encodes CDR1 SGDLS and CDR2 YYNGEE. There are 13 residues in the CDR3. V was pared by 3 bases and J by 4 bases, with 8 bases between. This chain's CDR3 is CASSGGENQPQHF. In nucleotides, the CDR3 is TGTGCCAGCAGCGGAGGTGAAAATCAGCCCCAGCATTTT.

This clonotype was detected many times. The chain employs TRBV4-1 and TRBJ2-1; 12 bases fit TRBD2. The CDR3 runs 14 residues. Germline CDR1 and CDR2: MGHRA and YSYEKL. V trimming: 6 bases; J trimming: 9 bases; junction bases outside the gene matches: 6. The CDR3 spells CASRVLAGGVEQFF. In DNA, the CDR3 is TGCGCCAGCAGGGTACTAGCGGGGGGTGTTGAGCAGTTCTTC.

The table lists this clonotype with many counts. The chain recombines TRBV7-6 with TRBJ2-3; 7 nucleotides line up with TRBD2. Germline CDR1 SGHVS, CDR2 FNYEAQ. Trimming at V came to 7 bases and at J to 8 bases, leaving 6 bases not matched to a gene. This CDR3 comprises 12 residues. DNA for the CDR3: TGTGCCAGCACCACGTGGGGGGGTACGCAGTATTTT. Encoded protein: CASTTWGGTQYF.

This clonotype was seen ten or more times. The chain combines TRBV4-1 with TRBJ1-6; D is undetermined. The CDR3 totals 22 residues. The V gene's germline CDR1 is MGHRA and CDR2 YSYEKL. V was pared by 4 bases and J by 7 bases, with 35 bases between. The CDR3 spells CASSRSTGGIGRIGASNSPLHF. The DNA of the CDR3 is TGCGCCAGCAGCCGATCAACGGGAGGAATTGGACGGATAGGAGCGTCGAATTCACCCCTCCACTTT.

This clonotype has ten or more counts. This rearrangement joins TRBV12-3 or TRBV12-4 to TRBJ2-3; tentatively, D is TRBD2 (5 bases). The CDR3 is made up of 13 amino acids. V shed 8 bases and J shed 1 base, with 10 bases lying between them. The CDR3 nucleotides are TGTGCCAGCTGGAACGGGGGCACAGATACGCAGTATTTT. Its protein product is CASWNGGTDTQYF.

V usage is TRBV7-9 and J usage is TRBJ1-5; no firm D call. The germline CDR1 and CDR2 sequences are SEHNR and FQNEAQ (reference sequence). Trimming removed 3 bases from V and 0 bases from J, with 6 bases in between. The CDR3 runs to 14 residues. CDR3 amino acids: CASSFEGSNQPQHF. The CDR3 DNA follows: TGTGCCAGCAGCTTTGAGGGTAGCAATCAGCCCCAGCATTTT.

The rearrangement joins TRBV18 to TRBJ1-4; no reliable D call. Germline V gene lookup returns CDR1 KGHSH and CDR2 LQKENI. This CDR3 region has 15 residues. V shed 0 bases and J shed 3 bases, with 8 bases lying between them. The CDR3, as DNA: TGTGCCAGCTCACCACCGCCAGCGGCTAATGAAAAACTGTTTTTT. It is translated as CASSPPPAANEKLFF.

The sample holds many counts of this clonotype. The chain recombines TRBV11-2 with TRBJ2-5, with 9 bases identical to TRBD1. J lost 5 bases, V lost 3 bases, and 10 bases had no gene match. Germline V gene sequence: CDR1 SGHAT, CDR2 FQNNGV. The CDR3 sequence is 16 residues long. The CDR3 reads CASSFASGQGTETQYF. The CDR3 region has the DNA TGTGCCAGCAGCTTTGCGTCGGGACAGGGCACGGAGACCCAGTACTTC.

This clonotype was found a few times. The V gene is TRBV30, the J gene TRBJ1-4; unclear D gene. The CDR3 runs 15 residues. Trimming cost V 0 bases and J 0 bases, with 8 bases left between them. Germline values: CDR1 GTSNPN, CDR2 SVGIG (reference sequence). CDR3 DNA: TGTGCCTGGAGTGTAGGTACAGCAACTAATGAAAAACTGTTTTTT. Its protein product is CAWSVGTATNEKLFF.

V and J are TRBV6-2 or TRBV6-3 and TRBJ1-1; D is unclear. The CDR3 runs 13 residues. V dropped 4 bases and J dropped 1 base, with 7 bases sitting between them. Germline CDR1 is MNHEY and CDR2 is SVGEGT. CDR3 nucleotides: TGTGCCAGCAGTTTATTGCAGAACACTGAAGCTTTCTTT. Its translation is CASSLLQNTEAFF.

This clonotype was seen only a few times. The chain employs TRBV9 and TRBJ1-2; D unresolved. V shed 0 bases and J shed 4 bases, with 7 bases lying between them. CDR3 length: 13 amino acids. The V gene's germline CDR1 is SGDLS and CDR2 YYNGEE. The CDR3 DNA sequence: TGTGCCAGCAGCGTAGAAGAAAGCTATGGCTACACCTTC. This translates into CASSVEESYGYTF.

The V call is TRBV6-5, the J call TRBJ2-5; no clear D gene. Germline V gene sequence: CDR1 MNHEY, CDR2 SVGAGI. This CDR3 is 13 amino acids long. V shed 5 bases and J shed 5 bases, with 12 bases lying between them. The CDR3 loop reads CASSLPHAETQYF. The CDR3 DNA follows: TGTGCCAGCAGTCTTCCCCACGCGGAGACCCAGTACTTC.

This clonotype was recorded a few times. The CDR3, as DNA: TGTGCCAGCAGCTTGTCCGGAAAAAATGAAAAACTGTTTTTT. Translated: CASSLSGKNEKLFF. This chain uses TRBV5-4 with TRBJ1-4; D is uncertain. Trimming removed 1 base from V and 5 bases from J, with 9 bases in between. The CDR3 contains 14 residues. Germline V gene sequence: CDR1 SGHNT, CDR2 YYREEE (reference sequence).

This clonotype was counted at least ten times. CDR3: CASSPWTEPGTEAFF. The CDR3 region has the DNA TGTGCCAGCAGTCCCTGGACGGAGCCGGGCACTGAAGCTTTCTTT. The rearrangement joins TRBV27 to TRBJ1-1; D is undetermined. There are 15 residues in the CDR3. The germline gives CDR1 MNHEY, CDR2 SMNVEV (reference sequence). V lost 5 bases and J lost 4, with 17 bases in between.

In its sample, this clonotype was seen many times. The chain links TRBV28 to TRBJ1-1; no reliable D call. Trimming cost V 2 bases and J 0 bases, with 4 bases left between them. The CDR3 runs to 13 residues. Per germline, CDR1 MDHEN and CDR2 SYDVKM. The CDR3 coding sequence is TGTGCCAGCAGTTTACGTGTGAACACTGAAGCTTTCTTT. Its translation is CASSLRVNTEAFF.

The genes are TRBV7-9 and TRBJ2-3, with TRBD2 matching 10 bases. CDR1 SEHNR and CDR2 FQNEAQ come from the germline V gene (reference sequence). The CDR3 is 15 residues long. The V and J ends lost 3 bases and 2 bases, in that order; junction bases with no gene match: 2. The CDR3 DNA is TGTGCCAGCAGCTTCAGCGGGGGGGTCACAGATACGCAGTATTTT. This encodes CASSFSGGVTDTQYF.

This clonotype was counted many times. The chain recombines TRBV11-1 with TRBJ2-1; the match to TRBD2 covers 10 bases. Germline V gives CDR1 SGHAT, CDR2 FQDESV (reference sequence). CDR3 length equals 16 residues. V was pared by 2 bases and J by 5 bases, with 6 bases of the junction left unmatched. The CDR3: CASSLPSGGGHNEQFF. CDR3 bases: TGTGCCAGCAGCTTACCCAGCGGGGGGGGTCACAATGAGCAGTTCTTC.

J is TRBJ1-5 and V is TRBV30; possibly TRBD1 for D (6 bases). Per the germline V gene, CDR1 is GTSNPN and CDR2 is SVGIG (reference sequence). V lost 5 bases, J lost 4 bases, and 12 bases lay in between. This CDR3 has 13 amino acids. For the CDR3, the DNA is TGTGCCTGGCAAGGACAGACGAATCAGCCCCAGCATTTT. Its translation is CAWQGQTNQPQHF.

The V call is TRBV3-1, the J call TRBJ2-3; D is unresolved. CDR1 is LGHDT, CDR2 YNNKEL, per germline (reference sequence). The V end lost 1 base, the J end lost 2 bases, and 7 bases lay between the germline ends. This CDR3 comprises 14 residues. The CDR3, as DNA: TGTGCCAGCAGCCAAGCGGCATTCACAGATACGCAGTATTTT. Translation gives CASSQAAFTDTQYF.

In this sample, this clonotype turned up a few times. The chain is built from TRBV12-3 or TRBV12-4 and TRBJ1-1; 11 nucleotides agree with TRBD1. The CDR3 spans 15 residues. The J segment lost 3 bases and the V segment lost 5 bases, leaving 5 bases of the junction unmatched. The CDR3 coding sequence is TGTGCCAGCAGTAACCGGGACAGGGGGTACACTGAAGCTTTCTTT. Translation gives CASSNRDRGYTEAFF.

The chain combines TRBV4-1 with TRBJ1-1, with 11 bases that match TRBD1. Per germline, CDR1 MGHRA and CDR2 YSYEKL. This CDR3 is 16 amino acids long. J was trimmed by 4 bases and V by 4 bases; bases with no gene match: 8. The CDR3 region is CASSLTFGTGGTEAFF. Here the CDR3 DNA reads TGCGCCAGCAGCCTTACTTTCGGGACAGGGGGCACTGAAGCTTTCTTT.

This clonotype was found many times. The rearrangement joins TRBV9 to TRBJ1-2, with no clear D. The CDR3 has 15 residues. V lost 0 bases to trimming and J lost 2 bases, with 11 bases between them. Germline CDR1 is SGDLS and CDR2 is YYNGEE. The CDR3 region is CASSVVGVSNYGYTF. In DNA, the CDR3 is TGTGCCAGCAGCGTAGTTGGGGTATCCAACTATGGCTACACCTTC.

This clonotype was observed at least ten times. The chain combines TRBV29-1 with TRBJ1-1, with TRBD1 as a possible D gene (6 bases). The CDR3 runs 15 residues. Germline lookup yields CDR1 SQVTM and CDR2 ANQGSEA. V was cut by 2 bases and J by 0 bases, with 13 bases left in between. Written as DNA, the CDR3 is TGCAGCGTTGAAAGGGGGACACAAATGAACACTGAAGCTTTCTTT. Translated, it gives CSVERGTQMNTEAFF.

This clonotype was counted at least ten times. The rearrangement uses TRBV4-1 and TRBJ2-7; 7 bases are a match to TRBD1. J was trimmed by 5 bases and V by 0 bases; bases with no gene match: 4. From germline, CDR1 is MGHRA and CDR2 YSYEKL. The CDR3 is 14 residues long. The CDR3, as DNA: TGCGCCAGCAGCCAAGATCGAGGGGGCCACGAGCAGTACTTC. Translating it yields CASSQDRGGHEQYF.

This clonotype was observed a few times. The chain is built from TRBV5-6 and TRBJ1-1; D call uncertain. CDR1 and CDR2 (germline): SGHDT, YYEEEE. The CDR3 is 19 amino acids. V dropped 3 bases and J dropped 0 bases, with 24 bases sitting between them. The CDR3 here is CASSSPFLARFKMNTEAFF. In DNA, the CDR3 is TGTGCCAGCAGCTCGCCCTTCCTCGCCCGATTTAAAATGAACACTGAAGCTTTCTTT.